This T cell receptor beta chain was identified during a study of regulatory and conventional T cells in RAG deficiency. General observations from the study: Shorter CDR3s in all patient subsets; >75% Treg-Tconv overlap in Omenn. Compared with controls, unique Treg TCR beta sequences dropped approximately 100-fold in Omenn syndrome and CID/AS.

The CDR3 runs to 13 residues. Trimming left V 5 bases short and J 1 base short, with 8 bases between. Per germline, CDR1 SGHVS and CDR2 FNYEAQ. Sequenced by immunoSEQ multiplex PCR; TCRdb stores in-frame clones only, minus some. The sample includes 32,000 or so clones, 89% of them seen just once. For this clone: Its antigen is not known.

These data were also filed under a second study, of regulatory T cells. From that paper: The primer mix had 52 TRBV and 13 TRBJ primers. Patient repertoires had restricted TRB V-J pairs and skewed V and J usage, most in Tregs.

Material for sequencing was CD8+ T cells sorted from blood. The chain has TRBV7-6 and TRBJ1-1; the D gene is possibly TRBD1 (5 bases). The sequence was collected from a human donor in good health. This chain's CDR3 is CASSPTGNTEAFF. For the CDR3, the DNA is TGTGCCAGCAGCCCCACAGGGAACACTGAAGCTTTCTTT.